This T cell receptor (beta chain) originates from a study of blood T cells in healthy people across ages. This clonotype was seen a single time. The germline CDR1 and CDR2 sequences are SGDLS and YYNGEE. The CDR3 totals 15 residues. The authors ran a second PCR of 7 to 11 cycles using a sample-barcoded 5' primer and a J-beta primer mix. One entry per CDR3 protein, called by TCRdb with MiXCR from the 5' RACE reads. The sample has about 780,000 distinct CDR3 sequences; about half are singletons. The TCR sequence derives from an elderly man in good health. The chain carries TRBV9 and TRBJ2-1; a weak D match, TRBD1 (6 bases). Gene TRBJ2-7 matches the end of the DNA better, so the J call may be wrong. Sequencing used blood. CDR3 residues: CASSNRDKSYNEQYF. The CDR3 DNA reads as TGTGCCAGCAGTAACCGGGACAAATCCTACAATGAGCAGTACTTC.